This TCR beta chain derives from a study of blood T cell repertoires in COVID-19. Study-level information: COVID-19 samples collected from the United States, Italy and Spain covered acute and convalescent phases. In each case, the material was cDNA or gDNA derived from T cells, B-cell-depleted T cells, or PBMCs.

Methods used by the authors: Estimation of nucleated cell counts was performed using reference gene primer amplification. Clones were read by immunoSEQ multiplex PCR, and TCRdb kept only the in-frame ones, dropping some. The V and J calls and clone size come from that table; D and trimming were worked out from the DNA. The profile covers 350,000 to 450,000 clones, with approximately 81% appearing a single time and under 4% taken by the ten largest. The CDR3 is 16 residues long. V was clipped by 3 bases and J by 0 bases, with 15 bases between them. The germline gives CDR1 LNHNV, CDR2 YYDKDF (reference sequence).

This chain links TRBV15 with TRBJ2-7; possibly TRBD1 for D (6 bases). The clonotype comes from a woman aged 18-29 years with acute or convalescent COVID-19. Material: peripheral blood. Written as DNA, the CDR3 is TGTGCCACCAGCAGGGGTTCACAGGGACCCTCCTACGAGCAGTACTTC. It translates to CATSRGSQGPSYEQYF.